These 10 T cell receptor beta chains were sequenced from one sample in a study of CD8+ T cells in alopecia areata (dated by TCRdb to the late 2010s). This sample's treatment or condition label indicates: oral pan-JAK inhibitor, 5-10 mg twice daily. The library came from the immunoSEQ multiplex PCR assay. To provide template for TCR sequencing, every sample had RNA extracted and reverse transcribed into cDNA. TCRdb re-hosts the immuneACCESS table, in-frame sequences only. Its copies lack some clones; in the studies checked, an unresolved V gene accounts for under half of them, and the cause for the rest is not known. This sample is represented by about 250,000 clones; 45% to 70% of them were singletons. The ten largest clonotypes hold 0.9% to 0.95% of the sample. Source: CD4+ T cells sorted from blood, taken at approximately week 52, from a patient treated with tofacitinib. These receptors originate from a human donor with alopecia areata.

The chain links TRBV7-9 to TRBJ2-3; D is perhaps TRBD1 or TRBD2 (5 bases each). Trimming pared 3 bases from V and 2 bases from J, leaving 9 bases between. Germline lookup yields CDR1 SEHNR and CDR2 FQNEAQ (reference sequence). CDR3 length: 14 residues. The CDR3 reads CASSFVGTTDTQYF. In nucleotides, the CDR3 is TGTGCCAGCAGCTTTGTCGGGACCACAGATACGCAGTATTTT.

The table lists this clone with a few counts. The chain couples TRBV6-5 to TRBJ1-5; D is possibly TRBD1 (6 bases). Germline V gene sequence: CDR1 MNHEY, CDR2 SVGAGI. The CDR3 consists of 14 residues. Between the trimmed V and J ends, which lost 5 bases and 7 bases, there was a span of 15 bases. The CDR3 region has the DNA TGTGCCAGCAGTAAAGGGGGATTCGGACAGCCCCAGCATTTT. This encodes CASSKGGFGQPQHF.

The J gene is TRBJ2-4, the V gene TRBV10-3; TRBD1 aligns across 8 bases. The CDR3 extends over 16 amino acids. Germline CDR1 is ENHRY and CDR2 is SYGVKD. The junction had 5 bases not matched to a gene; V was cut back by 3 bases and J by 1 base. CDR3 in amino acids: CAISDGQGLAKNIQYF. The CDR3 coding sequence is TGTGCCATCAGTGACGGACAGGGTTTGGCCAAAAACATTCAGTACTTC.

By proportion, this clone is medium-sized. The rearrangement joins TRBV5-4 to TRBJ2-5; D is unclear. CDR1 is SGHNT and CDR2 is YYREEE in the germline V gene (reference sequence). This CDR3 contains 14 residues. V was cut by 3 bases and J by 2 bases, with 11 bases left in between. The CDR3 DNA follows: TGTGCCAGCAGCTGGACCACTACGCAAGAGACCCAGTACTTC. This sequence encodes CASSWTTTQETQYF.

The rearrangement joins TRBV5-1 to TRBJ1-6; possibly TRBD1 for D (5 bases). Trimming pared 2 bases from V and 5 bases from J, leaving 8 bases between. Germline CDR1 is SGHRS and CDR2 is YFSETQ. This CDR3 contains 14 residues. The DNA of the CDR3 is TGCGCCAGCAGCTTCCAGGGAGATAATTCACCCCTCCACTTT. Protein: CASSFQGDNSPLHF.

The V gene is TRBV30, the J gene TRBJ1-3; D is undetermined. The CDR3 has 15 residues. Between the trimmed V and J ends, which lost 2 bases and 0 bases, there was a span of 11 bases. Germline CDR1 and CDR2: GTSNPN and SVGIG (reference sequence). The CDR3 DNA reads TGTGCCTGGAGTCCTCGGTCCCGCTCTGGAAACACCATATATTTT. This encodes CAWSPRSRSGNTIYF.

Details on this clone: This same CDR3 is encoded by further DNA sequences in the sample. The rearrangement links TRBV7-3 to TRBJ2-5, with no clear D. V gave up 2 bases and J gave up 5 bases, with 9 bases separating them. The CDR3 is made up of 13 amino acids. Germline CDR1 is SGHTA and CDR2 is FQGTGA. This CDR3 is CASSLGPRETQYF. CDR3 DNA sequence: TGTGCCAGCAGCTTAGGACCTAGGGAGACCCAGTACTTC.

The chain employs TRBV19 and TRBJ1-2; 9 positions match TRBD1. CDR1 is LNHDA, CDR2 SQIVND, per germline (reference sequence). V dropped 1 base and J dropped 7; count of bases not matched to a gene: 13. CDR3 length: 17 amino acids. The CDR3 bases are TGTGCCAGTAGTATAGCTGGACAGGGGACGATTCCGGTTGGCTACACCTTC. This translates into CASSIAGQGTIPVGYTF.

This chain links TRBV5-1 with TRBJ2-5, with 7 bases aligning to TRBD1. Germline V gene sequence: CDR1 SGHRS, CDR2 YFSETQ. V was pared by 4 bases and J by 1 base, with 7 bases of the junction left unmatched. This CDR3 comprises 15 residues. The CDR3, as DNA: TGCGCCAGCAGCAACTCCCGGGACAGCCAAGAGACCCAGTACTTC. It specifies CASSNSRDSQETQYF. The full variable domain, completed using reference TRBV5-1 and TRBJ2-5, is KAGVTQTPRYLIKTRGQQVTLSCSPISGHRSVSWYQQTPGQGLQFLFEYFSETQRNKGNFPGRFSGRQFSNSRSEMNVSTLELGDSALYLCASSNSRDSQETQYFGPGTRLLVL.

The rearrangement links TRBV29-1 to TRBJ1-1; D is possibly TRBD1 (5 bases). This CDR3 contains 13 residues. Germline CDR1 SQVTM, CDR2 ANQGSEA. V shed 6 bases and J shed 5 bases, with 16 bases lying between them. For the CDR3, the DNA is TGCAGCGTGGGAGAAGGGGCCGGTACTGAAGCTTTCTTT. This sequence encodes CSVGEGAGTEAFF.